The 8 T cell receptor beta chains presented below share a single source sample, sequenced in a study of CD8 T cells in Susac syndrome. RNA was extracted with the RNeasy kit, and a quantity of about 0.5 to 1 ug was reverse transcribed using random hexamers. MiXCR, applied by TCRdb to the immunoSEQ multiplex PCR reads, yields one record per CDR3 protein. The table shows almost 450,000 distinct CDR3 sequences, with approximately 85% occurring only once. Sequencing input: CD8+ T cells from PBMCs. The source is a human donor with multiple sclerosis.

This clonotype has more than one count but fewer than ten. The CDR3 loop is CSARVRTAYEQYF. In DNA form, the CDR3 reads TGCAGTGCTAGAGTCAGGACAGCCTACGAGCAGTACTTC. The genes are TRBV20-1 and TRBJ2-7; a weak D match, TRBD1 (6 bases). CDR3 size: 13 residues. CDR1 is DFQATT, CDR2 SNEGSKA, per germline (reference sequence). Trimming cost V 1 base and J 2 bases, with 9 bases left between them.

The chain uses TRBV2 and TRBJ1-4, with D hard to call. CDR1 is SNHLY and CDR2 is FYNNEI in the germline V gene. Trimming left V 2 bases short and J 4 bases short, with 8 bases between. The length of the CDR3 is 14 residues. Here the CDR3 reads CASSELGGNEKLFF. DNA for the CDR3: TGTGCCAGCAGTGAATTGGGTGGTAATGAAAAACTGTTTTTT.

The chain is built from TRBV11-2 and TRBJ1-1; D not resolved. V was clipped by 4 bases and J by 7 bases, with 16 bases between them. The length of the CDR3 is 14 residues. Per the germline V gene, CDR1 is SGHAT and CDR2 is FQNNGV. Here the CDR3 DNA reads TGTGCCAGCAGCTCCTTAGAGGGCCTCATTGAAGCTTTCTTT. It is translated as CASSSLEGLIEAFF.

The chain joins TRBV30 to TRBJ2-3; 8 nucleotides align to TRBD1. The CDR3 loop spans 13 amino acids. V lost 7 bases, J lost 4 bases, and 7 bases stayed unmatched. Germline CDR1 reads GTSNPN; CDR2 reads SVGIG (reference sequence). The DNA of the CDR3 is TGTGCCTTCACAGGGGGGTCGCCAGATACGCAGTATTTT. Protein sequence: CAFTGGSPDTQYF.

The chain is built from TRBV20-1 and TRBJ2-1; D possibly corresponds to TRBD1 (6 bases). The CDR3 totals 14 residues. Trimming stripped 5 bases from V and 0 bases from J, with 11 bases between. Germline values: CDR1 DFQATT, CDR2 SNEGSKA (reference sequence). The CDR3: CSADQGSSYNEQFF. DNA for the CDR3: TGCAGTGCTGATCAGGGGAGCTCCTACAATGAGCAGTTCTTC.

The CDR3, as DNA: TGTGCCAGCAGTTTACCCTCGGAAAGGGGAGGTGAGCAGTTCTTC. Translated, it gives CASSLPSERGGEQFF. V gene TRBV27 combines with J gene TRBJ2-1; maybe TRBD2 (6 bases). CDR1 and CDR2 from the germline V gene are MNHEY and SMNVEV (reference sequence). V lost 2 bases and J lost 9, with 17 bases in between. CDR3 size: 15 residues.

The chain uses TRBV20-1 and TRBJ1-1; a weak D match, TRBD1 (6 bases). The germline V gene encodes CDR1 DFQATT and CDR2 SNEGSKA (reference sequence). This CDR3 is built from 12 residues. The V end was cut by 6 bases, the J end by 11 bases, with 19 bases between. CDR3 residues: CSAPTGGLSAFF. CDR3 DNA sequence: TGCAGTGCCCCGACAGGCGGACTGTCGGCTTTCTTT.

The chain employs TRBV10-2 and TRBJ1-5; possibly TRBD1 for D (5 bases). The CDR3 totals 15 residues. Trimming left V 1 base short and J 6 bases short, with 13 bases between. CDR1 and CDR2 (germline): WSHSY, SAAADI. CDR3 sequence: CASSELPGFGQPQHF. The CDR3 DNA is TGCGCCAGCAGTGAGTTGCCAGGGTTTGGTCAGCCCCAGCATTTT.